These T cell receptor beta chains were read from a single sample in a study of response to subunit inactivated influenza vaccine. One entry per CDR3 protein, called by TCRdb with MiXCR from the RT-PCR reads. The sample holds 650,000 to 800,000 distinct CDR3 sequences, about 15% seen once. The specimen was PBMCs from blood, collected 14 to 15 days before vaccination. The source of these receptors is a man aged 50-59 years who received an inactivated influenza vaccine. The CDR3 runs from the conserved cysteine through the conserved F or W. A D gene is named only where the DNA matches it firmly. Where a row states a size, it is once, few, many or the class of an expanded clone; other rows omit it.

14,TRBV3-1,-,-,TRBJ1-2,CASSQDRRVYGYTF,TGTGCCAGCAGCCAAGATCGGAGAGTCTATGGCTACACCTTC
15,TRBV11-1,few,-,TRBJ1-6,CASSFLGPSGAPLHF,TGTGCCAGCAGCTTCCTCGGCCCCTCAGGGGCACCCCTCCACTTT
13,TRBV29-1,-,-,TRBJ2-3,CSDLRLGTDTQYF,TGCAGCGACTTGAGGTTGGGGACAGATACGCAGTATTTT
14,TRBV18,-,TRBD1,TRBJ2-7,CASSFRDSSYEQYF,TGTGCCAGCTCATTCCGGGACAGCTCCTACGAGCAGTACTTC
12,TRBV2,many,-,TRBJ2-1,CASTGGYNEQFF,TGTGCCAGCACGGGCGGTTACAATGAGCAGTTCTTC
15,TRBV12-3/TRBV12-4,-,TRBD2,TRBJ2-7,CASRRGLAGSYEQYF,TGTGCCAGCAGACGAGGACTAGCTGGCTCCTACGAGCAGTACTTC
14,TRBV5-6,-,-,TRBJ2-3,CASSLDIRTDTQYF,TGTGCCAGCAGCTTGGACATTCGCACAGATACGCAGTATTTT
13,TRBV20-1,few,-,TRBJ1-1,CSARERGGTEAFF,TGCAGTGCTAGAGAAAGGGGAGGCACTGAAGCTTTCTTT
17,TRBV2,-,TRBD1,TRBJ2-7,CASSEDPTGDLPNEQYF,TGTGCCAGCAGTGAAGACCCGACAGGGGACTTGCCTAACGAGCAGTACTTC
12,TRBV20-1,few,-,TRBJ1-5,CSASNGNQPQHF,TGCAGTGCTAGTAATGGAAATCAGCCCCAGCATTTT
10,TRBV12-3/TRBV12-4,-,-,TRBJ1-2,CASSGNGYTF,TGTGCCAGCTCAGGGAACGGCTACACCTTC
15,TRBV20-1,-,TRBD2,TRBJ2-3,CSARPPERDVDTQYF,TGCAGTGCTAGACCTCCGGAGCGGGACGTAGATACGCAGTATTTT
13,TRBV27,-,-,TRBJ1-2,CASSLRVGYGYTF,TGTGCCAGCAGTCTGAGGGTTGGCTATGGCTACACCTTC
12,TRBV30,-,TRBD1,TRBJ1-1,CAWTGGNTEAFF,TGTGCCTGGACAGGGGGCAACACTGAAGCTTTCTTT
15,TRBV20-1,few,-,TRBJ2-7,CSARDPGTGLYEQYF,TGCAGTGCTAGAGATCCTGGGACTGGCCTGTACGAGCAGTACTTC
16,TRBV6-2/TRBV6-3,-,TRBD2,TRBJ2-1,CASREWIAGVYNEQFF,TGTGCCAGCAGGGAGTGGATAGCGGGAGTCTACAATGAGCAGTTCTTC
13,TRBV3-1,many,-,TRBJ1-3,CASSPVSGNTIYF,TGTGCCAGCAGCCCTGTCTCTGGAAACACCATATATTTT
13,TRBV12-3/TRBV12-4,-,-,TRBJ1-2,CASSEGRAGGYTF,TGTGCCAGCAGTGAGGGACGGGCTGGTGGCTACACCTTC
14,TRBV7-9,few,-,TRBJ1-4,CASSLLATNEKLFF,TGTGCCAGCAGCCTCCTTGCAACTAATGAAAAACTGTTTTTT
12,TRBV6-5,few,-,TRBJ1-5,CASKSADQPQHF,TGTGCTTCAAAGTCAGCAGATCAGCCCCAGCATTTT
14,TRBV15,-,TRBD2,TRBJ2-1,CATSRERGGREQFF,TGTGCCACCAGCAGAGAACGGGGGGGCCGCGAGCAGTTCTTC
16,TRBV11-2,-,-,TRBJ2-2,CASSLGWGAGTGELFF,TGTGCCAGCAGCTTAGGCTGGGGGGCCGGCACCGGGGAGCTGTTTTTT
18,TRBV7-8,few,TRBD2,TRBJ2-1,CASSRTRLAGALYNEQFF,TGTGCCAGCAGCCGAACCCGACTAGCGGGGGCCCTCTACAATGAGCAGTTCTTC
15,TRBV6-1,-,-,TRBJ2-5,CASSQRTHGMETQYF,TGTGCCAGCAGCCAACGAACCCATGGGATGGAGACCCAGTACTTC
15,TRBV5-5,-,TRBD2,TRBJ2-7,CASSSTPGGVYEQYF,TGTGCCAGCAGCTCAACGCCGGGAGGGGTCTACGAGCAGTACTTC
14,TRBV7-8,-,-,TRBJ2-1,CASSLASGVVEQFF,TGTGCCAGCAGCTTAGCTTCAGGGGTAGTTGAGCAGTTCTTC
9,TRBV10-1,-,-,TRBJ2-5,CASEETQYF,TGCGCCAGCGAAGAGACCCAGTACTTC
14,TRBV28,-,-,TRBJ1-2,CASSPGQHNYGYTF,TGTGCCAGCAGCCCCGGACAGCATAACTATGGCTACACCTTC
16,TRBV7-9,-,TRBD2,TRBJ2-1,CASSFTTSGSNNEQFF,TGTGCCAGCAGCTTCACTACTAGCGGGAGTAATAATGAGCAGTTCTTC
16,TRBV11-2,few,-,TRBJ2-3,CASSQGRGGGTDTQYF,TGTGCCAGCAGCCAAGGACGGGGTGGGGGCACAGATACGCAGTATTTT
15,TRBV6-5,-,-,TRBJ2-3,CASSYWAGVTDTQYF,TGTGCCAGCAGTTACTGGGCAGGCGTCACAGATACGCAGTATTTT
15,TRBV12-3/TRBV12-4,many,-,TRBJ2-2,CASKEGPLLGGELFF,TGTGCCAGCAAGGAGGGACCCCTACTCGGGGGGGAGCTGTTTTTT
14,TRBV20-1,many,-,TRBJ1-4,CSARGGITLEKLFF,TGCAGTGCTAGAGGGGGTATTACTCTTGAAAAACTGTTTTTT
15,TRBV7-2,few,-,TRBJ1-6,CASSRVWTPNSPLHF,TGTGCCAGCAGCCGCGTTTGGACGCCCAATTCACCCCTCCACTTT
15,TRBV12-3/TRBV12-4,-,TRBD1,TRBJ2-2,CASSLGQGPTGELFF,TGTGCCAGCAGTTTAGGACAGGGCCCCACCGGGGAGCTGTTTTTT
16,TRBV9,-,-,TRBJ2-1,CASSVGPTLSYNEQFF,TGTGCCAGCAGCGTAGGACCTACCTTGTCCTACAATGAGCAGTTCTTC
13,TRBV4-3,-,-,TRBJ2-3,CASSQDVGYTQYF,TGCGCCAGCAGCCAAGATGTTGGGTATACGCAGTATTTT
17,TRBV7-6,many,TRBD2,TRBJ2-1,CASSLAHGTSVYNEQFF,TGTGCCAGCAGCTTAGCCCACGGGACTAGCGTTTACAATGAGCAGTTCTTC
13,TRBV12-3/TRBV12-4,many,-,TRBJ1-6,CASTPGLYSPLHF,TGTGCCAGCACCCCCGGGCTTTATTCACCCCTCCACTTT
14,TRBV7-8,-,TRBD2,TRBJ2-1,CASWTRSSYNEQFF,TGTGCCAGCTGGACTAGGAGCTCCTACAATGAGCAGTTCTTC
14,TRBV12-3/TRBV12-4,-,-,TRBJ1-2,CASSPPAGYSGYTF,TGTGCCAGCAGTCCCCCGGCAGGGTATAGTGGCTACACCTTC
16,TRBV6-1,few,-,TRBJ1-5,CASSRDGSYSNQPQHF,TGTGCCAGCAGCCGGGACGGCTCTTATAGCAATCAGCCCCAGCATTTT
17,TRBV9,-,-,TRBJ2-1,CASSVGGPARTADEQFF,TGTGCCAGCAGCGTTGGGGGTCCGGCTAGGACGGCGGATGAGCAGTTCTTC
16,TRBV6-1,-,TRBD1,TRBJ1-1,CASSRPRGQGADEAFF,TGTGCCAGCAGTCGCCCGAGGGGGCAGGGGGCTGATGAAGCTTTCTTT
12,TRBV5-1,few,-,TRBJ1-2,CASSSTDYGYTF,TGCGCCAGCAGCTCGACAGACTATGGCTACACCTTC
17,TRBV7-2,-,TRBD2,TRBJ2-5,CASSPRWGAGGGETQYF,TGTGCCAGCAGCCCCAGGTGGGGGGCGGGAGGAGGAGAGACCCAGTACTTC
17,TRBV24-1,many,TRBD1,TRBJ1-1,CATSAGDRGRKNTEAFF,TGTGCCACCAGTGCCGGGGACAGGGGGCGAAAGAACACTGAAGCTTTCTTT
14,TRBV12-3/TRBV12-4,-,TRBD2,TRBJ2-3,CASTLGAGADTQYF,TGTGCCAGCACCCTGGGAGCGGGGGCAGATACGCAGTATTTT
14,TRBV5-1,-,TRBD2,TRBJ2-1,CASTQAGGYNEQFF,TGCGCCAGCACCCAAGCGGGGGGGTACAATGAGCAGTTCTTC
14,TRBV7-6,many,TRBD2,TRBJ2-7,CASSPRGGSYEQYF,TGTGCCAGCAGTCCGCGGGGGGGCTCTTACGAGCAGTACTTC